This T cell receptor (beta chain) derives from a study of beta chain features in type 1 diabetes. CDR1 and CDR2 from the germline V gene are SEHNR and FQNEAQ (reference sequence). The V and J ends lost 5 bases and 9 bases, in that order; junction bases with no gene match: 6. This CDR3 has 15 residues. cDNA synthesis used the whole RNA isolate, giving expressed TCRB sequences. The assay was immunoSEQ multiplex PCR, and TCRdb's table has in-frame clones only and misses some. The sample has 300,000 to 450,000 clones, over 9.5% seen once. General study points: Moderate yet significant TCRB CDR3 shortening was seen in Type 1 diabetes patients in all four CD4+ subsets. It was among patients, rather than healthy donors, that naive, central memory and Treg TCRB repertoires appeared more similar. The influence of HLA type on TCRB rearrangement stayed undetermined.

This clone was counted between two and nine times. No antigen is known for it. The V call is TRBV7-9, the J call TRBJ2-1; TRBD2 matches 14 bases. The sequence came from a woman aged 18-35 years with type 1 diabetes. Material: naive CD4+ T cells from blood. In DNA form, the CDR3 reads TGTGCCAGCAGCCAAGGGACTAGCGGGGGATTTGAGCAGTTCTTC. Its protein is CASSQGTSGGFEQFF.